The clone carrying this TCR beta chain was recorded many times. The antigen remains undetermined. Arm-PCR of CDR3 regions with iRepertoire HTBI primers generated TCR beta libraries. TCRdb ran MiXCR on the multiplex PCR reads and lists one entry per CDR3 protein. Of some 450,000 distinct CDR3 sequences listed, 15% to 20% were seen once; the top ten hold approximately 11%. The time point: newly diagnosed GD, antithyroid drugs for less than 3 months. The TCR library was prepared using RNA isolated from PBMCs. These data are taken from a study of regulatory T cells in long-lasting Graves disease. Study observations and caveats: Persistent Graves' patients possessed reduced TCR diversity relative to recently diagnosed ones. Rather than thyroid tissue, only peripheral blood underwent study.

Per germline, CDR1 DFQATT and CDR2 SNEGSKA (reference sequence). Trimming pared 5 bases from V and 8 bases from J, leaving 16 bases between. The CDR3 length is 14 residues. These data also formed part of another study, on T cells in Graves' hyperthyroidism and ophthalmopathy.

Here the sequenced sample was peripheral blood mononuclear cells (PBMCs), taken at new diagnosis, from a patient treated with antithyroid drugs. This chain uses TRBV20-1 with TRBJ1-6, with D tentatively TRBD1 (5 bases). This TCR derives from a woman in her thirties with Graves disease. The CDR3 region has the DNA TGCAGTGCTTATCTAGGACGCAGGGATTCACCCCTCCACTTT. As protein: CSAYLGRRDSPLHF.